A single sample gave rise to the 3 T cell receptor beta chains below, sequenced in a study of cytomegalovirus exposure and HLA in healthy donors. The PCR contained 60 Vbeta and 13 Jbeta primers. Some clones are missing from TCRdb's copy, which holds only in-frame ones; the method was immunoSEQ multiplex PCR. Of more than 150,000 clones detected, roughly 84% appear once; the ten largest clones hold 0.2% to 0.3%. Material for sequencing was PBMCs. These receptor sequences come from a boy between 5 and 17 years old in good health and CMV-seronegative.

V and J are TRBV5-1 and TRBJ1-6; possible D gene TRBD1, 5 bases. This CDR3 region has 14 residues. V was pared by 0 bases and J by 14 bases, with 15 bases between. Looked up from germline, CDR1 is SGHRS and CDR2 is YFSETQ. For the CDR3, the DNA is TGCGCCAGCAGCTTGGCCCCGGGGGAGAAGGCCCTCCACTTT. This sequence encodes CASSLAPGEKALHF.

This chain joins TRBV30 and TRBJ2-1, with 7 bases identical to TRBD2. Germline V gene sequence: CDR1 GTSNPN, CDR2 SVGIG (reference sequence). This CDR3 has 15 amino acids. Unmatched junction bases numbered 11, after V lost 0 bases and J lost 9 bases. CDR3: CAWSVLEAGAGEQFF. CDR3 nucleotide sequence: TGTGCCTGGAGTGTACTGGAGGCGGGAGCTGGTGAGCAGTTCTTC.

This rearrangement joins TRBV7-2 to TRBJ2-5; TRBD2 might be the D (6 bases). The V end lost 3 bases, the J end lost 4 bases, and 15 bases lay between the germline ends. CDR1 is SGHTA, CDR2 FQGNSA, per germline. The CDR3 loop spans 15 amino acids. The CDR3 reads CASSFKREIGETQYF. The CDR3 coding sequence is TGTGCCAGCAGCTTTAAACGGGAGATTGGAGAGACCCAGTACTTC. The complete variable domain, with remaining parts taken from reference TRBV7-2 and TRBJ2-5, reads GAGVSQSPSNKVTEKGKDVELRCDPISGHTALYWYRQSLGQGLEFLIYFQGNSAPDKSGLPSDRFSAERTGGSVSTLTIQRTQQEDSAVYLCASSFKREIGETQYFGPGTRLLVL.